This passage covers 24 T cell receptor beta chains from one sample sequenced in a study of TIL therapy for anti-PD-1-resistant metastatic lung cancer. The libraries were made with immunoSEQ v3. TCRdb's copy holds only in-frame clones and misses some; the assay was immunoSEQ multiplex PCR. The table lists more than 20,000 clones, 60% to 70% of them singletons. Time point noted: pre-treatment sample, taken before nivolumab and TIL therapy. The tumor samples were excised metastases, mostly pleural nodules or supraclavicular lymph nodes. Sequences were derived from tumor tissue, sampled at baseline. These TCRs come from a woman between 30 and 85 years old with non-small cell lung cancer.

In its sample, this clone is medium-sized. The chain is built from TRBV4-1 and TRBJ2-7; 8 nucleotides match TRBD1. With 2 bases clipped from V and 6 bases from J, the junction kept 12 bases outside the gene matches. Germline V gene data show CDR1 as MGHRA and CDR2 as YSYEKL. The CDR3 sequence is 16 residues long. The CDR3: CASSQRDRLEDVEQYF. The CDR3 bases are TGCGCCAGCAGCCAAAGGGACAGGTTAGAGGATGTCGAGCAGTACTTC.

V and J are TRBV29-1 and TRBJ2-7; D gene ambiguous. In germline, CDR1 is SQVTM, CDR2 ANQGSEA. V shed 3 bases and J shed 6 bases, with 15 bases lying between them. The CDR3 extends over 13 amino acids. In DNA, the CDR3 is TGCAGCGTTGATGGTCCTCAGTCTGGCGAGCAGTACTTC. Amino acid sequence: CSVDGPQSGEQYF.

V gene TRBV10-3 combines with J gene TRBJ2-7; 9 nucleotides agree with TRBD2. The CDR3 length is 15 residues. The V gene end was trimmed by 3 bases and the J gene end by 1 base; junction bases not matched to a gene: 4. Germline V CDR1 and CDR2: ENHRY, SYGVKD. The chain's CDR3 is CAISEAGGLSYEQYF. CDR3 in DNA: TGTGCCATCAGTGAAGCGGGAGGCCTTTCCTACGAGCAGTACTTC.

V usage is TRBV10-3 and J usage is TRBJ2-5; D remains unclear. V lost 3 bases to trimming and J lost 2 bases, with 10 bases between them. This CDR3 contains 14 residues. Germline V gene lookup returns CDR1 ENHRY and CDR2 SYGVKD. Here the CDR3 reads CAISDQGGQETQYF. CDR3 bases: TGTGCCATCAGTGATCAAGGTGGGCAAGAGACCCAGTACTTC.

The rearrangement links TRBV4-2 to TRBJ1-4; D gene ambiguous. V gave up 3 bases and J gave up 14 bases, with 13 bases separating them. In germline, CDR1 is LGHNA, CDR2 YNFKEQ. The CDR3 is made up of 12 amino acids. CDR3 sequence reads: CASSQGRDGLFF. CDR3 DNA sequence: TGTGCCAGCAGCCAGGGCCGGGATGGGCTGTTTTTT.

The gene calls are TRBV11-2 and TRBJ2-1, with D perhaps TRBD2 (5 bases). Germline V gene sequence: CDR1 SGHAT, CDR2 FQNNGV. The CDR3 is made up of 13 amino acids. The ends were cut back, 5 bases at V and 9 bases at J, with 14 bases in the middle. Here the CDR3 DNA reads TGTGCCAGCAGCACCTCTAGCCAAAGTGAGCAGTTCTTC. It encodes CASSTSSQSEQFF.

This clone was seen more than once but under ten times. A read error may account for a junction end that differs from germline. V gene TRBV18 combines with J gene TRBJ1-1; TRBD1 matches 9 bases. Germline loops: CDR1 KGHSH, CDR2 LQKENI. The CDR3 is made up of 15 amino acids. This CDR3 reads CASTRTGEGNAEAFF. The CDR3 DNA follows: TGTGCCAGCACGAGGACAGGGGAGGGGAACGCTGAAGCTTTCTTT.

The V and J genes are TRBV25-1 and TRBJ1-4; TRBD1 matches at 7 bases. CDR1 and CDR2 from the germline V gene are MGHDK and SYGVNS. The J segment lost 8 bases and the V segment lost 6 bases, leaving 12 bases of the junction unmatched. CDR3 length: 15 amino acids. DNA for the CDR3: TGTGCCAGCAGCCGACAGGGACCGGAGCAAGAAAAACTGTTTTTT. Protein sequence: CASSRQGPEQEKLFF.

V is TRBV30 and J is TRBJ1-5; D ambiguous. V was cut by 5 bases and J by 9 bases, with 17 bases left in between. Looked up from germline, CDR1 is GTSNPN and CDR2 is SVGIG (reference sequence). The CDR3 runs to 13 residues. CDR3 loop: CAWVARPPGPQHF. The CDR3 nucleotides read TGTGCCTGGGTAGCAAGGCCCCCGGGGCCCCAGCATTTT.

The rearrangement uses TRBV7-2 and TRBJ2-5; 11 positions match TRBD2. This CDR3 contains 15 residues. V gave up 7 bases and J gave up 5 bases; unmatched junction bases: 9. Germline CDR1 reads SGHTA; CDR2 reads FQGNSA. The DNA of the CDR3 is TGTGCCAGCACTAATAGCGGGAGGGCCGTCGAGACCCAGTACTTC. Translation: CASTNSGRAVETQYF.

This clone was detected ten times or more. The chain uses TRBV5-1 and TRBJ2-7; possibly TRBD1 for D (5 bases). The CDR3 is 12 residues long. Trimming took 4 bases from V and 4 from J, leaving 9 bases between them. Looked up from germline, CDR1 is SGHRS and CDR2 is YFSETQ. As DNA, the CDR3 is TGCGCCAGCAGCGCGGCAGGGTACGAGCAGTACTTC. Translation gives CASSAAGYEQYF.

The rearrangement links TRBV6-1 to TRBJ1-5; D remains unclear. The CDR3 totals 14 residues. Germline values: CDR1 MNHNS, CDR2 SASEGT. Trimming took 2 bases from V and 4 from J, leaving 9 bases between them. CDR3 residues: CASSEWHLNQPQHF. The CDR3 DNA sequence: TGTGCCAGCAGTGAATGGCACCTTAATCAGCCCCAGCATTTT.

V and J are TRBV6-5 and TRBJ2-2; the D is unclear. The CDR3 has 15 residues. The germline V gene has CDR1 MNHEY and CDR2 SVGAGI. Trimming left V 0 bases short and J 6 bases short, with 11 bases between. DNA for the CDR3: TGTGCCAGCAGTTACTCCAGGCTCCTACCCGGGGAGCTGTTTTTT. As protein: CASSYSRLLPGELFF.

DNA for the CDR3: TGCAGCGTCGCTATAGCGGGAGGGCCCTACGAGCAGTACTTC. This encodes CSVAIAGGPYEQYF. The chain combines TRBV29-1 with TRBJ2-7; TRBD2 agrees at 11 bases. V was pared by 6 bases and J by 2 bases, with 6 bases of the junction left unmatched. Germline V gives CDR1 SQVTM, CDR2 ANQGSEA. CDR3 length: 14 amino acids.

The V call is TRBV30, the J call TRBJ2-7, with D perhaps TRBD2 (7 bases). Trimming cost V 5 bases and J 1 base, with 9 bases left between them. The CDR3 is 12 residues long. Germline loops: CDR1 GTSNPN, CDR2 SVGIG (reference sequence). CDR3 sequence: CAWEGGSYEQYF. Here the CDR3 DNA reads TGTGCCTGGGAGGGGGGGTCCTACGAGCAGTACTTC.

In its sample, this clone was seen once. This chain uses TRBV28 with TRBJ2-1, with no clear D. The CDR3 runs to 16 residues. V was trimmed by 3 bases and J by 0 bases, leaving 12 bases between them. CDR1 and CDR2 from the germline V gene are MDHEN and SYDVKM. CDR3 nucleotides: TGTGCCAGCAGTTTGTACGGCTTGAGCTCCTACAATGAGCAGTTCTTC. Amino acid sequence: CASSLYGLSSYNEQFF.

V and J are TRBV6-1 and TRBJ2-3; D gene uncertain. The CDR3 covers 10 residues. V lost 7 bases to trimming and J lost 6 bases, with 5 bases between them. Looked up from germline, CDR1 is MNHNS and CDR2 is SASEGT. The CDR3 nucleotides are TGTGCCAGCAACTCTGATACGCAGTATTTT. This sequence encodes CASNSDTQYF.

The chain joins TRBV19 to TRBJ2-2, with 7 bases fitting TRBD2. The CDR3 runs to 15 residues. V gave up 9 bases and J gave up 1 base; unmatched junction bases: 8. Germline assignment: CDR1 LNHDA and CDR2 SQIVND (reference sequence). The CDR3 DNA sequence: TGTGCCAGCACTCCGGGACTACTGAACACCGGGGAGCTGTTTTTT. As protein: CASTPGLLNTGELFF.

This sequence joins TRBV15 and TRBJ1-1, with TRBD1 matching over 7 bases. The CDR3 loop spans 17 amino acids. CDR1 is LNHNV and CDR2 is YYDKDF in the germline V gene (reference sequence). The trim removed 3 bases at V and 3 bases at J, leaving 13 bases unmatched. Here the CDR3 DNA reads TGTGCCACCAGCAGGTCAGGCGCGCAGGGGGAGGACACTGAAGCTTTCTTT. This translates into CATSRSGAQGEDTEAFF.

This clone was counted a few times. The chain has TRBV5-1 and TRBJ2-1, with TRBD2 matching 10 bases. Germline CDR1 SGHRS, CDR2 YFSETQ. Trimming cost V 9 bases and J 8 bases; bases outside gene matches: 14. The CDR3 is 15 amino acids. The CDR3: CATSLAGGPSHEQFF. CDR3 sequence (DNA): TGCGCCACCAGTTTAGCGGGAGGCCCTTCCCATGAGCAGTTCTTC.

V and J are TRBV7-9 and TRBJ2-1; D is ambiguous. V lost 3 bases, J lost 10 bases, and 16 bases lay in between. Germline CDR1 is SEHNR and CDR2 is FQNEAQ (reference sequence). The CDR3 is 14 residues long. The CDR3 loop reads CASSLLPPRFEQFF. Here the CDR3 DNA reads TGTGCCAGCAGCTTGCTACCCCCAAGATTCGAGCAGTTCTTC.

This chain links TRBV11-2 with TRBJ2-7, with 12 bases identical to TRBD2. Trimming removed 3 bases from V and 5 bases from J; junction bases left unmatched: 8. Germline CDR1 SGHAT, CDR2 FQNNGV. The CDR3 is made up of 16 amino acids. CDR3 bases: TGTGCCAGCAGCTTGGGGGTCGGACTAGCGGGGAACGAGCAGTACTTC. Amino acids: CASSLGVGLAGNEQYF. Filled out from reference TRBV11-2 and TRBJ2-7, the complete variable domain reads EAGVAQSPRYKIIEKRQSVAFWCNPISGHATLYWYQQILGQGPKLLIQFQNNGVVDDSQLPKDRFSAERLKGVDSTLKIQPAKLEDSAVYLCASSLGVGLAGNEQYFGPGTRLTVT.

The rearrangement uses TRBV10-3 and TRBJ1-4; 9 bases match TRBD1. The V and J ends lost 0 bases and 10 bases, in that order; junction bases with no gene match: 6. Per the germline V gene, CDR1 is ENHRY and CDR2 is SYGVKD. This CDR3 has 15 residues. The CDR3 DNA follows: TGTGCCATCAGTGAGTCGCGACAGGGGGAAGGAAAACTGTTTTTT. Protein product: CAISESRQGEGKLFF.

The chain is built from TRBV7-8 and TRBJ2-1; TRBD2 agrees at 9 bases. The CDR3 covers 16 residues. V trimming: 2 bases; J trimming: 6 bases; junction bases outside the gene matches: 8. Germline CDR1 and CDR2: SGHVS and FQNEAQ. The CDR3 reads CASSLMRGRAGNEQFF. In DNA form, the CDR3 reads TGTGCCAGCAGCTTAATGCGCGGGAGGGCCGGCAATGAGCAGTTCTTC.